This entry lists 2 T cell receptor beta chains sequenced from one sample in a study of cytomegalovirus exposure and HLA in healthy donors. Some clones are missing from TCRdb's copy, which holds only in-frame ones; the method was immunoSEQ multiplex PCR. Among 150,000 to 200,000 clones listed, 84% were seen once. Source material: PBMCs. Receptors originate from a man between 18 and 35 years old in good health and CMV-seropositive.

The chain carries TRBV7-9 and TRBJ2-1; 7 bases are shared with TRBD2. CDR3 length equals 15 residues. The germline V gene encodes CDR1 SEHNR and CDR2 FQNEAQ (reference sequence). After removal of 5 bases from V and 9 bases from J, the junction contained 13 bases not matched to a gene. The CDR3 reads CASSLHSGSGSEQFF. The CDR3 nucleotides read TGTGCCAGCAGCCTCCATAGCGGGTCAGGGAGTGAGCAGTTCTTC.

The chain couples TRBV14 to TRBJ1-2, with 8 positions matching TRBD1. This CDR3 comprises 16 residues. CDR1 is SGHDN and CDR2 is FVKESK in the germline V gene. The trim removed 4 bases at V and 8 bases at J, leaving 15 bases unmatched. CDR3 protein: CASSLGNTGGREGYTF. The CDR3, as DNA: TGTGCCAGCAGCCTCGGTAACACAGGGGGGCGCGAGGGCTACACCTTC.